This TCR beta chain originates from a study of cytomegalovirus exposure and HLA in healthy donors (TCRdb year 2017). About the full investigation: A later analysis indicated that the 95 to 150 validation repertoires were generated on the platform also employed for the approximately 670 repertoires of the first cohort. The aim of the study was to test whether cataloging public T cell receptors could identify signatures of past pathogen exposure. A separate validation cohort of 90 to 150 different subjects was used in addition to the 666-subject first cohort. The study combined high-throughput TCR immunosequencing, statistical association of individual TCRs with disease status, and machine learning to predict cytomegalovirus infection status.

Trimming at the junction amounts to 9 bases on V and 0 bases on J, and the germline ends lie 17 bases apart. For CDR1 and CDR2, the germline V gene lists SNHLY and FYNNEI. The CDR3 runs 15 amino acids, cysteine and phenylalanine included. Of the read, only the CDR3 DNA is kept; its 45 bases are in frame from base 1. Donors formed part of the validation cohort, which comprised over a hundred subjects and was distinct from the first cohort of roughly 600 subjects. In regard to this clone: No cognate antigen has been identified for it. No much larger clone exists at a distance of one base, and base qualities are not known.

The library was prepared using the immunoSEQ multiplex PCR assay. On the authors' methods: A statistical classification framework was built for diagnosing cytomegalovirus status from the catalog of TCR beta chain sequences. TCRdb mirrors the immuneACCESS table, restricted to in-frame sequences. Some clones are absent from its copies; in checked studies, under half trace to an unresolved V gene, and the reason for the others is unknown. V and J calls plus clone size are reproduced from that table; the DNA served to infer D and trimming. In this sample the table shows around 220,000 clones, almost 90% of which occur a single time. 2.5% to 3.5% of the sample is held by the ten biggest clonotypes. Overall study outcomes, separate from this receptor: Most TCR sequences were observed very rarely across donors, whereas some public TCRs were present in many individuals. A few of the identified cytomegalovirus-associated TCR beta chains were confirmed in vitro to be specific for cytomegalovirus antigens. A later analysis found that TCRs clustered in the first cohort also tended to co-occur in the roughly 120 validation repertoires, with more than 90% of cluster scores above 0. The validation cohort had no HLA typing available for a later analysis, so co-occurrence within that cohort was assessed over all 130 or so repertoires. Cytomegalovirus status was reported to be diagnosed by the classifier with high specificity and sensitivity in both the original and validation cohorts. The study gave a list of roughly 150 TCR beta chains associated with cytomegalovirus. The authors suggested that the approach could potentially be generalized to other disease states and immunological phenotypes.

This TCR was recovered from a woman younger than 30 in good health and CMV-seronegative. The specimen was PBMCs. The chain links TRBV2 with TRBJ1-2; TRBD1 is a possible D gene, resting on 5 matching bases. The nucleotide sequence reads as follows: TGTGCCAGTGGGCGAAGACAGCAAGCTAACTATGGCTACACCTTC. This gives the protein CASGRRQQANYGYTF. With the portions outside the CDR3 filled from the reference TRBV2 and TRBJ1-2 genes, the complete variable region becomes EPEVTQTPSHQVTQMGQEVILRCVPISNHLYFYWYRQILGQKVEFLVSFYNNEISEKSEIFDDQFSVERPDGSNFTLKIRSTKLEDSAMYFCASGRRQQANYGYTFGSGTRLTVV.